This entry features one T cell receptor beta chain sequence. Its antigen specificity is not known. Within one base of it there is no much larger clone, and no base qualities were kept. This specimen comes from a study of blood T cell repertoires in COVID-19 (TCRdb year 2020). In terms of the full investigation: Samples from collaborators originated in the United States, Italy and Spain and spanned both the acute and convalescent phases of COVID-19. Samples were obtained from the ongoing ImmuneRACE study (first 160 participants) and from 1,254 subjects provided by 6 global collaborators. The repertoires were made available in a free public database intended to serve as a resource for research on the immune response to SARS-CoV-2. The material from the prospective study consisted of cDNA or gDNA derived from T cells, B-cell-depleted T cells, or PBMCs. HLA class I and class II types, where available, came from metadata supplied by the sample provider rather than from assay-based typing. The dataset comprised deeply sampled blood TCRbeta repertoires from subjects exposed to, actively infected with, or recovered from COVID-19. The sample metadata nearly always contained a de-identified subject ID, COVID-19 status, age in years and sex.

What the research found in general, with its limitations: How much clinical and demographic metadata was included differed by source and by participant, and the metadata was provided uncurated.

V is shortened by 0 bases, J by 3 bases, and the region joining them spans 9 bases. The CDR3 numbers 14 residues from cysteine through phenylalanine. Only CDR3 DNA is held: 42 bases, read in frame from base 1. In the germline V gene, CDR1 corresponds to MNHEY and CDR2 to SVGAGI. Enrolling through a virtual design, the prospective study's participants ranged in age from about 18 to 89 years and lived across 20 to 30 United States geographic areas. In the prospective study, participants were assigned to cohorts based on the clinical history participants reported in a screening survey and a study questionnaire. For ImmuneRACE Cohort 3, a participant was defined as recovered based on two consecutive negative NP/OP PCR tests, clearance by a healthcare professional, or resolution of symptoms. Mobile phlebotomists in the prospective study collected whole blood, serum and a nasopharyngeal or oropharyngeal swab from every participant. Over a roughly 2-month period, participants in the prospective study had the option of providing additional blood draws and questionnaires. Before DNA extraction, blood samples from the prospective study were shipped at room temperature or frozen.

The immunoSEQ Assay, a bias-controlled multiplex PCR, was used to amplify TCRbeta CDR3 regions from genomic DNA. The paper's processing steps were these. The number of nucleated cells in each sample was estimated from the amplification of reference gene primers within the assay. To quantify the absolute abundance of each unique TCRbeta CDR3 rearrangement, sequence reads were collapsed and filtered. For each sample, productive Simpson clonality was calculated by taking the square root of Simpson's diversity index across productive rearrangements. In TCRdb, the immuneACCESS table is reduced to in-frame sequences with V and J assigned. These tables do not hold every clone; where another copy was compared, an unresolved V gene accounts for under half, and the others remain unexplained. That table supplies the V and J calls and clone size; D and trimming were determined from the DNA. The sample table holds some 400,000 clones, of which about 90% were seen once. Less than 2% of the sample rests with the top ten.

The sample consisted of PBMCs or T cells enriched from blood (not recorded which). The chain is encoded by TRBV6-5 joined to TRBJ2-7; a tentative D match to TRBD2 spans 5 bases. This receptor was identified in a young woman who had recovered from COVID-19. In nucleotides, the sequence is TGTGCCAGCAGTTACTCCCCGACTATCTACGAGCAGTACTTC. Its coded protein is CASSYSPTIYEQYF.